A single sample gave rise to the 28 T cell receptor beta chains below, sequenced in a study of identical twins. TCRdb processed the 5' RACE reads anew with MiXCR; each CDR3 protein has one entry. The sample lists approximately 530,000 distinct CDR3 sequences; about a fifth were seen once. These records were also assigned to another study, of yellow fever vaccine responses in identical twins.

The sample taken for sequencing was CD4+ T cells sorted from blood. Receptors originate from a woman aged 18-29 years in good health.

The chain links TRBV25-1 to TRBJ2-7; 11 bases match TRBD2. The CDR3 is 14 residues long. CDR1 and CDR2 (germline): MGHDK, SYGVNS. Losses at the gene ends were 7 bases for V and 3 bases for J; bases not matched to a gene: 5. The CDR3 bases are TGTGCCAGCACCCCGGGACTAGCGGACTACGAGCAGTACTTC. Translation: CASTPGLADYEQYF.

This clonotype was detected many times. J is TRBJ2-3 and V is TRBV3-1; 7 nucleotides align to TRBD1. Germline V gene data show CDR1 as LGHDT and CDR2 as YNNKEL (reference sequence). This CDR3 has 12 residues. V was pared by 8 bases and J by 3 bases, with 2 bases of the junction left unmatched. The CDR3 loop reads CASSQGTDTQYF. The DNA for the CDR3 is TGTGCCAGCTCACAGGGGACAGATACGCAGTATTTT.

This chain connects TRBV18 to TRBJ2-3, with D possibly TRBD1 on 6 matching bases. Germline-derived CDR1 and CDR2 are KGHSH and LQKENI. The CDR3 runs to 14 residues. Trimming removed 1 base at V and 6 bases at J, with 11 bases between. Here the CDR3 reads CASSPQQGPDTQYF. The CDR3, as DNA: TGTGCCAGCTCACCACAACAGGGACCGGATACGCAGTATTTT.

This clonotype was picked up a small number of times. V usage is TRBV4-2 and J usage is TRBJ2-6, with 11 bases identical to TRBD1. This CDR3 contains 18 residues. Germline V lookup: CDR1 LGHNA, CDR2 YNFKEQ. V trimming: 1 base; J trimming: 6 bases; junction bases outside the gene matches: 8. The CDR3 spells CASSQGTGGGEEANVLTF. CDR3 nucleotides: TGTGCCAGCAGCCAAGGGACAGGGGGCGGGGAGGAGGCCAACGTCCTGACTTTC.

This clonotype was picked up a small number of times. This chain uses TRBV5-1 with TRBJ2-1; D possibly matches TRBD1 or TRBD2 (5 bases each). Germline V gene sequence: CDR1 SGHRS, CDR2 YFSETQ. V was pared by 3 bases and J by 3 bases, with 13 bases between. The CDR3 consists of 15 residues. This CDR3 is CASSSGEDSYNEQFF. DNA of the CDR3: TGCGCCAGCAGCTCCGGGGAAGACAGCTACAATGAGCAGTTCTTC.

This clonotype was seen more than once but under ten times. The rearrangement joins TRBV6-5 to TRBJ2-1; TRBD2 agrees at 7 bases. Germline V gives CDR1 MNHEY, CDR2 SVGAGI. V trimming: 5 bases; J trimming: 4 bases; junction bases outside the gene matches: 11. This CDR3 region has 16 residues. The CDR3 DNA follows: TGTGCCAGCAGTCACCCGAAGGGCGGGAGATACAATGAGCAGTTCTTC. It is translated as CASSHPKGGRYNEQFF.

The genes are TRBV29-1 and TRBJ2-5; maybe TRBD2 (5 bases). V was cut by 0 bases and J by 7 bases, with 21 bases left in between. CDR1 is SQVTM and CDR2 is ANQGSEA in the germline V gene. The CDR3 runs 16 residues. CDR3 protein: CSVEEGDWVGGWTQYF. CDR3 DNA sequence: TGCAGCGTTGAAGAGGGAGACTGGGTGGGTGGCTGGACCCAGTACTTC.

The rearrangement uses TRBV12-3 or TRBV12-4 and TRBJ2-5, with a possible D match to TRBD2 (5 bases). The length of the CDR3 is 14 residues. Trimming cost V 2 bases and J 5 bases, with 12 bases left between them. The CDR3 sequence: CASSLSGRGETQYF. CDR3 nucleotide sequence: TGTGCCAGCAGTTTAAGCGGCCGAGGGGAGACCCAGTACTTC.

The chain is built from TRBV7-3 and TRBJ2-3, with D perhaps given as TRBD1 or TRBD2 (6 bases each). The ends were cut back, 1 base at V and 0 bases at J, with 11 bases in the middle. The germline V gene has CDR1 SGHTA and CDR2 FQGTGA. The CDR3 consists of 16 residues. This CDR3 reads CASSLRGGLSTDTQYF. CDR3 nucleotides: TGTGCCAGCAGCTTAAGAGGGGGACTTAGCACAGATACGCAGTATTTT.

For the CDR3, the DNA is TGCGCCAGCAGCCAAGGCCAACGTTACACAGATACGCAGTATTTT. Its protein product is CASSQGQRYTDTQYF. V usage is TRBV4-1 and J usage is TRBJ2-3, with D uncertain. Deletions cut 1 base from V and 2 bases from J, with 10 bases between. CDR1 MGHRA and CDR2 YSYEKL come from the germline V gene. This CDR3 has 15 amino acids.

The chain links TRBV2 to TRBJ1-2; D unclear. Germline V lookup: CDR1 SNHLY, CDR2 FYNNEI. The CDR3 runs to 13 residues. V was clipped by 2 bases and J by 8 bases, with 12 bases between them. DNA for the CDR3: TGTGCCAGCAGTGAATGGGGATGGAGGGGCTACACCTTC. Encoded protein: CASSEWGWRGYTF.

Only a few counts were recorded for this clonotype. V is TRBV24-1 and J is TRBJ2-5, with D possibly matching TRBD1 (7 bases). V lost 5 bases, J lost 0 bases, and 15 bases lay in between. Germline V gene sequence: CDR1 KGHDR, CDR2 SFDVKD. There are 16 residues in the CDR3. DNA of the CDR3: TGTGCCACCAGTGGGAGGGGGCTGGGGAACCAAGAGACCCAGTACTTC. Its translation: CATSGRGLGNQETQYF.

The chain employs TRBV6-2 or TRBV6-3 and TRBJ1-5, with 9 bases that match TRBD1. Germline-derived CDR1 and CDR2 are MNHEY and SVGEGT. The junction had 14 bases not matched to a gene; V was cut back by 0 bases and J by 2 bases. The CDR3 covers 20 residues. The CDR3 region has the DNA TGTGCCAGCAGTTACTCGAGGGGACAGGGAAATCGCCGGGGCAATCAGCCCCAGCATTTT. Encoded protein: CASSYSRGQGNRRGNQPQHF.

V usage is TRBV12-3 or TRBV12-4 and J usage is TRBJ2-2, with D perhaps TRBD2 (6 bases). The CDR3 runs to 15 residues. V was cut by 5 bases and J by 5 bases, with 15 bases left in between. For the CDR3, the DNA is TGTGCCAGCAGTCGCCTGGGAGGAGGGACCGGGGAGCTGTTTTTT. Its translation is CASSRLGGGTGELFF.

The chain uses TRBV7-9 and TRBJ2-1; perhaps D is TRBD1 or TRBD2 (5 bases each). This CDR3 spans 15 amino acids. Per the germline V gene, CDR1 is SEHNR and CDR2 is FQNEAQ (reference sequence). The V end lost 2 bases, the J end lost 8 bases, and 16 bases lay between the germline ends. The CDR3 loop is CASSLTGPPVDEQFF. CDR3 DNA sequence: TGTGCCAGCAGCTTAACGGGACCTCCGGTGGATGAGCAGTTCTTC. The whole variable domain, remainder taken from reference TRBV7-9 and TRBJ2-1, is DTGVSQNPRHKITKRGQNVTFRCDPISEHNRLYWYRQTLGQGPEFLTYFQNEAQLEKSRLLSDRFSAERPKGSFSTLEIQRTEQGDSAMYLCASSLTGPPVDEQFFGPGTRLTVL.

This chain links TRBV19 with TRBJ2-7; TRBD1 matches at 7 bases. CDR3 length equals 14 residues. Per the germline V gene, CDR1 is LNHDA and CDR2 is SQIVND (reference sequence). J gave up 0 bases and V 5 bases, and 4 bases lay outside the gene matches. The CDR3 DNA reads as TGTGCCAGTAGTCGATGGGACAGCTCCTACGAGCAGTACTTC. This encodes CASSRWDSSYEQYF.

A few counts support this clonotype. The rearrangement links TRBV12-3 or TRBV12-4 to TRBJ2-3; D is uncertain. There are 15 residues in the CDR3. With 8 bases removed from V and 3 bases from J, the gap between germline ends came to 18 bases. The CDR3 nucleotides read TGTGCCAGCGGATACTCGAATACTGGGACAGATACGCAGTATTTT. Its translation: CASGYSNTGTDTQYF.

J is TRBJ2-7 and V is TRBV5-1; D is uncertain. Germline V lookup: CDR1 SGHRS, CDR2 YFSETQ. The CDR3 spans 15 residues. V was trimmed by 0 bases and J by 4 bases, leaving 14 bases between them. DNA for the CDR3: TGCGCCAGCAGCTTGGCCGATCTCGATGGATACGAGCAGTACTTC. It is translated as CASSLADLDGYEQYF. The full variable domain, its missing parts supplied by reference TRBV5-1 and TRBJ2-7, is KAGVTQTPRYLIKTRGQQVTLSCSPISGHRSVSWYQQTPGQGLQFLFEYFSETQRNKGNFPGRFSGRQFSNSRSEMNVSTLELGDSALYLCASSLADLDGYEQYFGPGTRLTVT.

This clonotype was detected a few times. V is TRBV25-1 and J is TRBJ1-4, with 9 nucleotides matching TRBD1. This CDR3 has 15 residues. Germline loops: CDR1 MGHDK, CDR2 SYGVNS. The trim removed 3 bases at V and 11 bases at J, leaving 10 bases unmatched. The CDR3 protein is CASSDTTGGAEKLFF. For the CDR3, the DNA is TGTGCCAGCAGTGACACAACAGGGGGCGCGGAGAAACTGTTTTTT.

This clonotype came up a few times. CDR3 coding DNA: TGTGCCAGCAGTGAGGGGGCGAACACCGGGGAGCTGTTTTTT. Translating it yields CASSEGANTGELFF. The chain links TRBV2 to TRBJ2-2; either TRBD1 or TRBD2 may fit D (5 bases each). Germline CDR1 SNHLY, CDR2 FYNNEI. The V end lost 3 bases, the J end lost 0 bases, and 5 bases lay between the germline ends. The CDR3 is 14 amino acids. Together with reference TRBV2 and TRBJ2-2, the CDR3 gives the full variable domain: EPEVTQTPSHQVTQMGQEVILRCVPISNHLYFYWYRQILGQKVEFLVSFYNNEISEKSEIFDDQFSVERPDGSNFTLKIRSTKLEDSAMYFCASSEGANTGELFFGEGSRLTVL.

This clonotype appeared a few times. The CDR3: CASSQAPVSYNEQFF. CDR3 nucleotides: TGCGCCAGCAGCCAAGCCCCCGTTTCGTACAATGAGCAGTTCTTC. This chain uses TRBV4-1 with TRBJ2-1; no reliable D call. Trimming took off 1 base at V and 4 bases at J, with 11 bases between the two ends. Germline CDR1 is MGHRA and CDR2 is YSYEKL. The CDR3 contains 15 residues.

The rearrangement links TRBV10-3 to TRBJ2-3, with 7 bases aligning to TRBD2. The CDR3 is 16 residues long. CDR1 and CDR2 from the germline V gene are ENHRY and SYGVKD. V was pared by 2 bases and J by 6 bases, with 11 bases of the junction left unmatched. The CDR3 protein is CAISESGGSSPDTQYF. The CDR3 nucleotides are TGTGCCATCAGTGAGAGTGGCGGGAGTTCCCCGGATACGCAGTATTTT.

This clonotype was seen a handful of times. The CDR3 sequence: CSARPTRGGAQFF. The CDR3 DNA reads TGCAGTGCTAGACCTACCCGGGGGGGTGCGCAGTTCTTC. The chain is built from TRBV20-1 and TRBJ2-1; 8 bases agree with TRBD2. Per germline, CDR1 DFQATT and CDR2 SNEGSKA (reference sequence). The junction had 9 bases not matched to a gene; V was cut back by 2 bases and J by 12 bases. The CDR3 sequence is 13 residues long.

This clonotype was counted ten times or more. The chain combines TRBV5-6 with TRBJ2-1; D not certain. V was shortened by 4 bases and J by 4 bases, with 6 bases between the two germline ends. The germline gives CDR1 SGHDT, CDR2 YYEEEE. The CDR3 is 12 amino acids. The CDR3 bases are TGTGCCAGCAGCCTGCAGTACAATGAGCAGTTCTTC. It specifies CASSLQYNEQFF.

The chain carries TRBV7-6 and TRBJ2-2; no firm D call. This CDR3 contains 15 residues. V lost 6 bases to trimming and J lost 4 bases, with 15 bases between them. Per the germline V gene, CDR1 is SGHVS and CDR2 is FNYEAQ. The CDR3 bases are TGTGCCAGCAGTCCCATTTGGCCTAGCACCGGGGAGCTGTTTTTT. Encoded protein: CASSPIWPSTGELFF.

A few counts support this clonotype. CDR3 loop: CSASEEHIQYF. The DNA for the CDR3 is TGCAGTGCTAGTGAAGAACACATTCAGTACTTC. The chain is built from TRBV20-1 and TRBJ2-4; D is unclear. This CDR3 contains 11 residues. The V gene's germline CDR1 is DFQATT and CDR2 SNEGSKA (reference sequence). V dropped 3 bases and J dropped 8 bases, with 8 bases sitting between them.

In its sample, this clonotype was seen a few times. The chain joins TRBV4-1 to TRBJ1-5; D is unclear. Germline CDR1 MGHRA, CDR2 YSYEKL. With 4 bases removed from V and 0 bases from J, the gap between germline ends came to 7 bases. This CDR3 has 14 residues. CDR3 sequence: CASSRNYSNQPQHF. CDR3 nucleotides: TGCGCCAGCAGCCGAAACTATAGCAATCAGCCCCAGCATTTT.

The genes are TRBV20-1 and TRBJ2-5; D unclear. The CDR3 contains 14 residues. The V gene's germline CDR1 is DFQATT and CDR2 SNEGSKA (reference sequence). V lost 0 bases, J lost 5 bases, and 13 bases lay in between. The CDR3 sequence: CSARDPRVGETQYF. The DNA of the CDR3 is TGCAGTGCTAGAGATCCAAGGGTGGGGGAGACCCAGTACTTC.